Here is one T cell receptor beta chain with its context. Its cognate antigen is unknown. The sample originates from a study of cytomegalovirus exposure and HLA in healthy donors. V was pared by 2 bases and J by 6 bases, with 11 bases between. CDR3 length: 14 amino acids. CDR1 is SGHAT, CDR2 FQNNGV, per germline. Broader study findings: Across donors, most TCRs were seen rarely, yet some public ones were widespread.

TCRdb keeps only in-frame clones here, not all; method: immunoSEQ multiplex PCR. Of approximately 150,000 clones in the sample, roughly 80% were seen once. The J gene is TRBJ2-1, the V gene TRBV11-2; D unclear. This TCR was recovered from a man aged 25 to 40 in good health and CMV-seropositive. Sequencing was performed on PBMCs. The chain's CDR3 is CASSLPSTRNEQFF. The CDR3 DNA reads TGTGCCAGCAGCTTACCGAGCACTCGCAATGAGCAGTTCTTC. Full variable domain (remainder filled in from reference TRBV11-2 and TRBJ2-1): EAGVAQSPRYKIIEKRQSVAFWCNPISGHATLYWYQQILGQGPKLLIQFQNNGVVDDSQLPKDRFSAERLKGVDSTLKIQPAKLEDSAVYLCASSLPSTRNEQFFGPGTRLTVL.